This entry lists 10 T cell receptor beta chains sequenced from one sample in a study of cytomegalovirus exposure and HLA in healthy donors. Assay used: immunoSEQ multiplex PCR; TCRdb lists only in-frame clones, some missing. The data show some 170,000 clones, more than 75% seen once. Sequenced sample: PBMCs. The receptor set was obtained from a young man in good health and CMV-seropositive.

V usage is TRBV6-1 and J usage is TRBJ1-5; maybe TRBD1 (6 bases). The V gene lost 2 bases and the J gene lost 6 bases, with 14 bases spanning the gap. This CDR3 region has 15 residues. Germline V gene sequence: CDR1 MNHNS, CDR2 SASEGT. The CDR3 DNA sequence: TGTGCCAGCAGTGAATCATGGGAGGGGGGTCAGCCCCAGCATTTT. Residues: CASSESWEGGQPQHF.

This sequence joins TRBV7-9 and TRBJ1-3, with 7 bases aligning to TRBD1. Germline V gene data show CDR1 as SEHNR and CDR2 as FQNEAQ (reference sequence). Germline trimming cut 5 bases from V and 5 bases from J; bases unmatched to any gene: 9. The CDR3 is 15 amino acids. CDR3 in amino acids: CASSAPGTDRNTIYF. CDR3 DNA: TGTGCCAGCAGCGCTCCGGGGACAGATCGAAACACCATATATTTT. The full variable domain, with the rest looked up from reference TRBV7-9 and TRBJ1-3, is DTGVSQNPRHKITKRGQNVTFRCDPISEHNRLYWYRQTLGQGPEFLTYFQNEAQLEKSRLLSDRFSAERPKGSFSTLEIQRTEQGDSAMYLCASSAPGTDRNTIYFGEGSWLTVV.

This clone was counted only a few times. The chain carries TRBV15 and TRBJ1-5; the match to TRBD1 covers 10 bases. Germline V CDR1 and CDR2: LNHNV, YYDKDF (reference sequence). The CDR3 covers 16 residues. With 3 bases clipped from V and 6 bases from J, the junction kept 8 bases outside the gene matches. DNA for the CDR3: TGTGCCACCAGCAGTACGACAGGGGGCAAGTTTCAGCCCCAGCATTTT. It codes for CATSSTTGGKFQPQHF.

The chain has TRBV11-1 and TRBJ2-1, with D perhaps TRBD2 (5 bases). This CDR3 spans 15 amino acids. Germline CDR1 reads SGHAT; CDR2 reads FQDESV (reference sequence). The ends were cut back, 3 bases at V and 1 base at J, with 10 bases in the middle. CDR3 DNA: TGTGCCAGCAGCTTCGATCCGGGATCCTACAATGAGCAGTTCTTC. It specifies CASSFDPGSYNEQFF.

In DNA, the CDR3 is TGTGCCAGCAGTGAAGGGGCATTTGGCTATGGCTACACCTTC. Translated, it gives CASSEGAFGYGYTF. V is TRBV2 and J is TRBJ1-2; D remains unclear. V was trimmed by 1 base and J by 4 bases, leaving 10 bases between them. The CDR3 has 14 residues. Germline lookup yields CDR1 SNHLY and CDR2 FYNNEI.

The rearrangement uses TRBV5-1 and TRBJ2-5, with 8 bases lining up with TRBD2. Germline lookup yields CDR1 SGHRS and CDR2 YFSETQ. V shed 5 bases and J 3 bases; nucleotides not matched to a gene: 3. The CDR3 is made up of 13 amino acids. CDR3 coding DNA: TGCGCCAGCAGTCCGGGACTAGAAGAGACCCAGTACTTC. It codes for CASSPGLEETQYF.

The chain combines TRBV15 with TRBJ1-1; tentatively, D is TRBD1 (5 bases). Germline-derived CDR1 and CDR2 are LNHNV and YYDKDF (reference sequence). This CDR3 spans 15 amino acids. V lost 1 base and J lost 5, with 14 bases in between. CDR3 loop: CATSRGSGGGTEAFF. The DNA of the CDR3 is TGTGCCACCAGCAGAGGATCCGGGGGAGGGACTGAAGCTTTCTTT.

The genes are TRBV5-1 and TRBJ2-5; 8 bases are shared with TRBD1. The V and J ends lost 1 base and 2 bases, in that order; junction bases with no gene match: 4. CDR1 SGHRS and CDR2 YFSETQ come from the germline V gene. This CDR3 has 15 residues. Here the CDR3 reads CASSLTGTGQETQYF. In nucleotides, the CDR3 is TGCGCCAGCAGCTTGACCGGGACAGGACAAGAGACCCAGTACTTC. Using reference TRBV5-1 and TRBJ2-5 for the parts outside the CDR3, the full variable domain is KAGVTQTPRYLIKTRGQQVTLSCSPISGHRSVSWYQQTPGQGLQFLFEYFSETQRNKGNFPGRFSGRQFSNSRSEMNVSTLELGDSALYLCASSLTGTGQETQYFGPGTRLLVL.

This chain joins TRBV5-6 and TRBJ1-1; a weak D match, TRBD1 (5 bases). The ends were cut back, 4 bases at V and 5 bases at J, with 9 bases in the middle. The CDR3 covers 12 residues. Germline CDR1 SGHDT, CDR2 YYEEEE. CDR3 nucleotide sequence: TGTGCCAGCAGCCAGGGTTCTACTGAAGCTTTCTTT. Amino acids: CASSQGSTEAFF.

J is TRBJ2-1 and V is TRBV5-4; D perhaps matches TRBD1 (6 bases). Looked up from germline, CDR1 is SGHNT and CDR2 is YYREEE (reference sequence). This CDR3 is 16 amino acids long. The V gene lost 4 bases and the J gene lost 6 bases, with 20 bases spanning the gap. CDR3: CASSRPFRGSGNEQFF. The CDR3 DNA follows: TGTGCCAGCAGCCGCCCTTTTAGGGGGAGTGGCAATGAGCAGTTCTTC.